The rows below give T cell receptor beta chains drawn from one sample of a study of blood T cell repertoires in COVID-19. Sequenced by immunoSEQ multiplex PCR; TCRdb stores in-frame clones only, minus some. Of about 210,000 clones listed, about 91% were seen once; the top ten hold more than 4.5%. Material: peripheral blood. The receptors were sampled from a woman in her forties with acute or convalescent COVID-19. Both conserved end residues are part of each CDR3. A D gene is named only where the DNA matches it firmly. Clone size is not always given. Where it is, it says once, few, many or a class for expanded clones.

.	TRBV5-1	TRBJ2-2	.	CASKNRTSNTGELFF	TGCGCCAGCAAAAATAGGACATCGAACACCGGGGAGCTGTTTTTT
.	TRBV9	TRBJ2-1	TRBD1	CASSVGGTVNEQFF	TGTGCCAGCAGCGTAGGAGGGACAGTAAATGAGCAGTTCTTC
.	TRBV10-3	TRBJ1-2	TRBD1	CAISGGGIGYGYTF	TGTGCCATCAGCGGAGGGGGCATAGGCTATGGCTACACCTTC
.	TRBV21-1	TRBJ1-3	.	CASSKGGFGGNTIYF	TGTGCCAGCAGCAAGGGAGGGTTCGGTGGAAACACCATATATTTT
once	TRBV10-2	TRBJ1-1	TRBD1	CASRQGQRRTEAFF	TGCGCCAGCAGGCAGGGACAGAGAAGAACTGAAGCTTTCTTT
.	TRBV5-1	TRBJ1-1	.	CASSSTANTEAFF	TGCGCCAGCAGCTCTACAGCGAACACTGAAGCTTTCTTT
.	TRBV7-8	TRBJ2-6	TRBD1	CASSLRQGEGSGANVLTF	TGTGCCAGCAGCCTTCGACAGGGGGAAGGCTCTGGGGCCAACGTCCTGACTTTC
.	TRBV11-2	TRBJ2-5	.	CASSLGAYQETQYF	TGTGCCAGCAGCTTAGGAGCCTACCAAGAGACCCAGTACTTC
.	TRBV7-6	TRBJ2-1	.	CASAPLESPSNEQFF	TGTGCCAGCGCCCCTCTAGAGTCTCCTTCCAATGAGCAGTTCTTC
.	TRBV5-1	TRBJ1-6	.	CASSRLADTGSGSLHF	TGCGCCAGCAGCCGCCTAGCGGACACGGGCAGTGGGTCCCTCCACTTT
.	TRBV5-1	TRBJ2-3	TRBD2	CASSRHGLRAGGKTDTQYF	TGCGCCAGCAGCCGACATGGTTTGAGAGCGGGGGGAAAAACAGATACGCAGTATTTT
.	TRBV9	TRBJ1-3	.	CASSVYSGNTIYF	TGTGCCAGCAGCGTATACTCTGGAAACACCATATATTTT
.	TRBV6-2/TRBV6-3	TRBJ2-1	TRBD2	CASSYSGGGPNEQFF	TGTGCCAGCAGTTACTCGGGGGGGGGACCCAATGAGCAGTTCTTC
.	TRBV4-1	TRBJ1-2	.	CASSQDWPDNYGYTF	TGCGCCAGCAGCCAAGATTGGCCAGATAACTATGGCTACACCTTC
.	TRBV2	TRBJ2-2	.	CASSYVGAGELFF	TGTGCCAGCAGTTATGTGGGAGCCGGGGAGCTGTTTTTT
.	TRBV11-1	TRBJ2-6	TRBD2	CASAGEGGANVLTF	TGTGCCAGCGCGGGGGAGGGTGGGGCCAACGTCCTGACTTTC
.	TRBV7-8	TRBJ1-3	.	CASSPQGSGNTIYF	TGTGCCAGCAGCCCACAGGGCTCTGGAAACACCATATATTTT
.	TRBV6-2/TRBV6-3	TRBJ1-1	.	CASSSRENTEAFF	TGTGCCAGCAGTTCCAGGGAAAACACTGAAGCTTTCTTT
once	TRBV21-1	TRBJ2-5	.	CASSKDVVGPQETQYF	TGTGCCAGCAGCAAAGATGTGGTTGGCCCCCAAGAGACCCAGTACTTC
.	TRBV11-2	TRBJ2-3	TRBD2	CASSLAVPLAGGPKDTQYF	TGTGCCAGCAGCTTAGCCGTCCCCCTAGCGGGGGGGCCCAAAGATACGCAGTATTTT
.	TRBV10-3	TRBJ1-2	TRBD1	CAISELMGTDYGYTF	TGTGCCATCAGTGAATTAATGGGGACAGACTATGGCTACACCTTC
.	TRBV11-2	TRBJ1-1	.	CASTSITGGLFTEAFF	TGTGCCAGCACCTCAATCACGGGGGGATTGTTCACTGAAGCTTTCTTT
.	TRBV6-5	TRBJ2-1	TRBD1	CASSYRRDRGYNEQFF	TGTGCCAGCAGTTACCGTCGGGACAGGGGCTACAATGAGCAGTTCTTC
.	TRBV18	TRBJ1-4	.	CASSPQLSTNEKLFF	TGTGCCAGCTCACCACAGCTATCAACTAATGAAAAACTGTTTTTT
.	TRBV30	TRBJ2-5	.	CTWSVPPVGGHETQYF	TGTACCTGGAGTGTACCGCCGGTAGGGGGTCATGAGACCCAGTACTTC
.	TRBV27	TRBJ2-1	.	CASQGSSNEQFF	TGTGCCAGCCAGGGGTCTAGCAATGAGCAGTTCTTC
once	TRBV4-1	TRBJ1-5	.	CASSPDSSNQPQHF	TGCGCCAGCAGCCCGGACAGTAGCAATCAGCCCCAGCATTTT
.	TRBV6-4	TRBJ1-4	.	CASSATGVSREKLFF	TGTGCCAGCAGTGCCACAGGCGTTTCTCGGGAAAAACTGTTTTTT
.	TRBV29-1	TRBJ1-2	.	CSVTVHTNYGYTF	TGCAGCGTCACAGTACATACTAACTATGGCTACACCTTC
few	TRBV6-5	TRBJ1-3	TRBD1	CASRTGGTGNTIYF	TGTGCCAGCAGGACAGGGGGCACTGGAAACACCATATATTTT
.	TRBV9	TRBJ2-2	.	CASSVVASLGGELFF	TGTGCCAGCAGCGTAGTGGCTAGCTTAGGCGGGGAGCTGTTTTTT
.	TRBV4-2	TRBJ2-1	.	CASRPTPGGRYNEQFF	TGTGCCAGCAGGCCAACGCCGGGGGGCCGCTACAATGAGCAGTTCTTC
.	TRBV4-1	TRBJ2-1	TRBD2	CASSQVSGGDNEQFF	TGCGCCAGCAGCCAAGTTAGCGGGGGGGACAATGAGCAGTTCTTC
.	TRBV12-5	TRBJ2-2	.	CASGLDQTNTGELFF	TGTGCTAGTGGTTTGGATCAAACGAACACCGGGGAGCTGTTTTTT
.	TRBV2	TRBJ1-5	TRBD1	CASKTGDQPQHF	TGTGCCAGCAAGACAGGGGATCAGCCCCAGCATTTT
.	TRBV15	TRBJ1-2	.	CATAPPDNYGYTF	TGTGCCACTGCCCCTCCAGATAACTATGGCTACACCTTC
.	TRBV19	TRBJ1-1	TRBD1	CASSIDHGQGDFTEAFF	TGTGCCAGTAGTATAGATCATGGACAGGGGGACTTCACTGAAGCTTTCTTT
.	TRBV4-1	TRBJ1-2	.	CASSHPNRVNYGYTF	TGCGCCAGCAGCCATCCAAACAGGGTAAACTATGGCTACACCTTC
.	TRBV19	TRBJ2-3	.	CASSMGRGASTDTQYF	TGTGCCAGTAGTATGGGCAGGGGGGCAAGCACAGATACGCAGTATTTT
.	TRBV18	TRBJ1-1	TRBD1	CASSLSDPGTGTEAFF	TGTGCCAGCTCACTAAGCGACCCCGGGACAGGGACTGAAGCTTTCTTT
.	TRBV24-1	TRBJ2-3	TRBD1	CATSDIGQGKADTQYF	TGTGCCACCAGTGACATAGGACAGGGGAAGGCAGATACGCAGTATTTT